This note documents a single TCR beta chain sequence. Its antigen remains unidentified. Separate cDNA molecules each had unique molecular identifiers attached to them. One entry per CDR3 protein results from TCRdb running MiXCR on the 5' RACE reads. The sample has more than 20,000 distinct CDR3 sequences; 4.7% are singletons. This record belongs to a study of early T cells in non-severe SARS-CoV-2 infection. For the study at large: Sequenced bulk RNA came from whole blood that was unsorted, and chains were unpaired.

Study observations and caveats: Database matching using VDJdb favored anti-spike CD8 responses, with private and CD4 specificities left missing.

This CDR3 is built from 16 residues. Germline V lookup: CDR1 MNHEY, CDR2 SVGAGI. The V and J ends lost 6 bases and 2 bases respectively, with 16 bases between them. J is TRBJ2-2 and V is TRBV6-5; D may be TRBD1 or TRBD2 (6 bases each). Sequenced material: whole blood. The receptor's source is an adult who was a healthcare worker with PCR-confirmed SARS-CoV-2 infection or an uninfected control (not recorded which). The CDR3 sequence is CASSPTGTPNTGELFF. For the CDR3, the DNA is TGTGCCAGCAGCCCAACAGGGACTCCCAACACCGGGGAGCTGTTTTTT.